The source of this TCR beta chain is a study of Ad26.COV2.S vaccination and SARS-CoV-2 variants. The wider study: Ad26.COV2.S was injected intramuscularly once or twice, 56 days apart.

Per germline, CDR1 LGHNA and CDR2 YSLEER. V lost 3 bases and J lost 1, with 6 bases in between. CDR3 length: 13 amino acids. Study-wide results and caveats: Researchers reported similar non-spike TCR breadth in vaccine and placebo recipients. TCR breadth and depth analyses may have underestimated total T cell responses.

Indicated treatment: 15 to 20 received Ad26.COV2.S at low or high dose, single or two shots; about 5 received placebo; per-sample allocation not given. Day 63 after the first vaccine or placebo injection was the time point for sampling. Vaccination employed an Ad26 vector expressing the Wuhan-strain SARS-CoV-2 spike. As for this clone: Its cognate antigen is unknown.

The protocol was immunoSEQ multiplex PCR, while the TCRdb copy is restricted to in-frame clones and leaves out a portion. The sample consists of 500,000 or so clones, 85% to 90% of them appearing once. The gene calls are TRBV4-3 and TRBJ1-1; D is unresolved. The source was peripheral blood, collected in a trial of Ad26.COV2.S vaccine versus placebo. The TCR comes from a person aged 18 to 59 who received the Ad26.COV2.S COVID-19 vaccine or a placebo. For the CDR3, the DNA is TGCGCCAGCAGCCACCGGCAGAACACTGAAGCTTTCTTT. Its protein is CASSHRQNTEAFF.